This TCR beta chain was retrieved from a study of blood T cell repertoires in COVID-19. Looking at the study overall: The United States, Italy and Spain supplied acute and convalescent COVID-19 samples.

V gave up 6 bases and J gave up 7 bases; unmatched junction bases: 15. CDR3 size: 15 residues. Germline loops: CDR1 WNHNN, CDR2 SYGVQD (reference sequence). Original analysis: Quantification of nucleated cells was approximated via reference gene primer amplification. TCRdb's table, derived via immunoSEQ multiplex PCR, lists solely in-frame clones and lacks some. V, J and clone size are those of that table, while D and trimming were read from the DNA. The sample lists roughly 230,000 clones, approximately 83% occurring once. Sequenced material: peripheral blood. The V gene is TRBV10-1, the J gene TRBJ2-7; 7 positions match TRBD2. This receptor was identified in a human donor in a cohort sampled during active COVID-19. Here the CDR3 reads CASSPSQSGVGEQYF. CDR3 DNA sequence: TGCGCCAGCAGCCCGTCCCAGAGCGGGGTCGGGGAGCAGTACTTC.